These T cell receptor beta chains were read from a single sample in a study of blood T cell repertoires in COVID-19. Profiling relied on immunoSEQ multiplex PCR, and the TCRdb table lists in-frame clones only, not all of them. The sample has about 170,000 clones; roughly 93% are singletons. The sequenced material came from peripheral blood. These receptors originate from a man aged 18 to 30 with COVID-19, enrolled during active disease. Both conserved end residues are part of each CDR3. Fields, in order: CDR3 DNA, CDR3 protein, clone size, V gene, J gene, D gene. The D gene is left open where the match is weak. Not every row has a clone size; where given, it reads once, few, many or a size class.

TGTGCCAGCAGCCCCGGGACTAGCGGGAGGGCTCTTAATGAGCAGTTCTTC,CASSPGTSGRALNEQFF,once,TRBV6-4,TRBJ2-1,TRBD2
TGTGCCAGCAGCTTGAGCTTCCACGAGCAGTACTTC,CASSLSFHEQYF,-,TRBV11-2,TRBJ2-7,-
TGTGCCAGCAGTGAGCGGAGACCCTCCTACAATGAGCAGTTCTTC,CASSERRPSYNEQFF,-,TRBV2,TRBJ2-1,-
TGTGCCAGCACTACGACAGGGGGTAATTCACCCCTCCACTTT,CASTTTGGNSPLHF,-,TRBV6-5,TRBJ1-6,TRBD1
TGCAGCGTTCAAGCGGGAGGAGGATACGAGCAGTACTTC,CSVQAGGGYEQYF,once,TRBV29-1,TRBJ2-7,TRBD2
TGTGCCAGCAGCGTAGAAGGAGAGAGTTCACCCCTCCACTTT,CASSVEGESSPLHF,-,TRBV9,TRBJ1-6,-
TGTGCCAGCAGTGAATCGGTGGTGGCGGCTAGCGGGCGCAATGAGCAGTTCTTC,CASSESVVAASGRNEQFF,-,TRBV6-1,TRBJ2-1,TRBD2
TGTGCCAGCAGTTCTGTCATGACAGGGGGGGGTGAAAAACTGCTTTTT,CASSSVMTGGGEKLLF,-,TRBV28,TRBJ1-4,TRBD1
TGTGCCTGGAGTCCAGGACAGGGAATCTCTGAAGCTTTCTTT,CAWSPGQGISEAFF,-,TRBV30,TRBJ1-1,TRBD1
TGTGCCAGCAGCTTAGGGGCGGCATACTCTGGGGCCAACGTCCTGACTTTC,CASSLGAAYSGANVLTF,-,TRBV7-3,TRBJ2-6,-
TGTGCCAGTAGTATCGCCGCCAGGGGGGCGGGCTATGGCTACACCTTC,CASSIAARGAGYGYTF,-,TRBV19,TRBJ1-2,TRBD1
TGTGCCACCGCACAGGGGGGTTACTACACTGAAGCTTTCTTT,CATAQGGYYTEAFF,-,TRBV19,TRBJ1-1,TRBD1
TGTGCCAGTAGTGTGCAGACTAGCGGGCTCGCCGGTGAGACCCAGTACTTC,CASSVQTSGLAGETQYF,-,TRBV19,TRBJ2-5,TRBD2
TGTGCCAGCAGAAAGGGACACACAGATACGCAGTATTTT,CASRKGHTDTQYF,-,TRBV28,TRBJ2-3,-
TGTGCCAGCTCACTGCGGACAGGGCGCACCTATAATTCACCCCTCCACTTT,CASSLRTGRTYNSPLHF,-,TRBV18,TRBJ1-6,TRBD1
TGCGCCAGCAGCGATCGGACAGGGGGGATGAATTCACCCCTCCACTTT,CASSDRTGGMNSPLHF,-,TRBV4-1,TRBJ1-6,TRBD1
TGTGCCAGCAGCTTAGAAGGGGCTCCAGGAAACACCATATATTTT,CASSLEGAPGNTIYF,once,TRBV7-9,TRBJ1-3,-